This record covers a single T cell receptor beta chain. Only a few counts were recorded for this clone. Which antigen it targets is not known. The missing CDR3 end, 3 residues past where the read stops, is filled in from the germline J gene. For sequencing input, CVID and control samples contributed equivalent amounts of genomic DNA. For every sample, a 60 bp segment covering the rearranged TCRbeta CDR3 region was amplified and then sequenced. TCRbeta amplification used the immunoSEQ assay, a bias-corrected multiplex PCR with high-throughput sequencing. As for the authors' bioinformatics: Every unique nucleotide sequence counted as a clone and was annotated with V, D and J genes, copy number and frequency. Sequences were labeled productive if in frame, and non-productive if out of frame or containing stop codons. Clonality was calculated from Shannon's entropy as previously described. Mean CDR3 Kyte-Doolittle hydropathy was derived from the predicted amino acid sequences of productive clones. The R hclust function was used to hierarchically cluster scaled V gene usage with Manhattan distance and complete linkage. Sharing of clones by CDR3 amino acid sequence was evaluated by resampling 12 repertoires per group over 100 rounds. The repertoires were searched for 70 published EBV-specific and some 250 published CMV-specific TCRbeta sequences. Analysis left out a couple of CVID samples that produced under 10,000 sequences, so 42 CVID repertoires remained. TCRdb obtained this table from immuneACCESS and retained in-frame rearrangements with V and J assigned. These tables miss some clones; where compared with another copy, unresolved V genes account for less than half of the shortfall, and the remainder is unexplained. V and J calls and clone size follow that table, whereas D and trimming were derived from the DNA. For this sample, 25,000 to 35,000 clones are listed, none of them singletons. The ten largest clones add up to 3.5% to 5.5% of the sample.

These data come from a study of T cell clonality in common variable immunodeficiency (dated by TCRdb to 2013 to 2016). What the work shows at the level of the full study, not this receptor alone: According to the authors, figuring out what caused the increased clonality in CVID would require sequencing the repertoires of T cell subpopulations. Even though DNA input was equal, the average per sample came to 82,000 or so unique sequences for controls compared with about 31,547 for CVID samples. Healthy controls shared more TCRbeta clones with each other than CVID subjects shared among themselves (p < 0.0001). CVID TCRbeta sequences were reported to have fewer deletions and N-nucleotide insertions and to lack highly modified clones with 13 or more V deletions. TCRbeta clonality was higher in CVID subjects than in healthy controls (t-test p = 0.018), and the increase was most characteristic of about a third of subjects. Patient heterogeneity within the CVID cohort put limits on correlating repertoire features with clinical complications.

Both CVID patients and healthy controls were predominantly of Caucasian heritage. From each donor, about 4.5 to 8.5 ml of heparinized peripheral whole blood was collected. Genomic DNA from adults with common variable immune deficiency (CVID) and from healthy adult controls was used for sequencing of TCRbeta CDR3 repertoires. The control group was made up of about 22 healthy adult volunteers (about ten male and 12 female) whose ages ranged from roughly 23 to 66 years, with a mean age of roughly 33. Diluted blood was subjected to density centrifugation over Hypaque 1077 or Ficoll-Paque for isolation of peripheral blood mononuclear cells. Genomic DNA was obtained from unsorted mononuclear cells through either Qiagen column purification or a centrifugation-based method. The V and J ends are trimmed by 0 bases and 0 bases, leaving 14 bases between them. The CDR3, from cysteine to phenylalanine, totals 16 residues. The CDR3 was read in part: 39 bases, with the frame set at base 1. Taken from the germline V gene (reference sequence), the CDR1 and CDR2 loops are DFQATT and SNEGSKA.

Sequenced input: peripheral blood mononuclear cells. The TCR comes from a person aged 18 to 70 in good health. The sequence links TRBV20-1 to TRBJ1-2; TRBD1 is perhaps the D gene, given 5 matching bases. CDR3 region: CSARDQGRNPNYGYTF. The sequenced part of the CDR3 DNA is TGCAGTGCTAGAGATCAGGGTAGGAACCCTAACTATGGC.